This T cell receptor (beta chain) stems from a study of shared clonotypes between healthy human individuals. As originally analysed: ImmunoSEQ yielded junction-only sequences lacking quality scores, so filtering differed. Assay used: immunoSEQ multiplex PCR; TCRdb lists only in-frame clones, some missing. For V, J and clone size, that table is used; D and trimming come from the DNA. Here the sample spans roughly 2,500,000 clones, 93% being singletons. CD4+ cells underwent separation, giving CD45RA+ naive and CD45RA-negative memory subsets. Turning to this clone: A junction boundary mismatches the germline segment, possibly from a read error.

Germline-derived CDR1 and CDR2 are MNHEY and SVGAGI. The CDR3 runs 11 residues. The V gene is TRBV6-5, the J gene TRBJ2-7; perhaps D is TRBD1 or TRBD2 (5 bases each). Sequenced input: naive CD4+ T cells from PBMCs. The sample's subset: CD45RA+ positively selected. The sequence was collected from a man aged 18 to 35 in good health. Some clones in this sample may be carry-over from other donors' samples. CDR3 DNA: TGTGCCAGCACGAGGGGCTACGGGCAGTACTTC. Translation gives CASTRGYGQYF.